This T cell receptor beta chain was profiled in a study of cytomegalovirus exposure and HLA in healthy donors. General observations from the study: Analyses of presence/absence relied on an assumption of roughly uniform sequencing depth across donors. An analysis that came later showed most CMV-associated TCR beta chains appearing HLA-restricted. A missense variant in DCLRE1C was later tied to TCR beta V- and J-gene trimming.

In the PCR, 60 Vbeta and 13 Jbeta primers were used. The repertoire was sequenced with immunoSEQ multiplex PCR; TCRdb's copy has only in-frame clones and lacks some. This sample has roughly 80,000 clones; roughly four fifths occur once, and the top ten carry under 2%. With V trimmed by 4 bases and J by 4 bases, 13 bases remained unmatched. Germline values: CDR1 SGHRS, CDR2 YFSETQ. The CDR3 contains 18 residues. As regards this clone: What it binds is unknown.

The source is a woman aged 25 to 39 in good health and CMV-seronegative. Sequenced input: PBMCs. The chain uses TRBV5-1 and TRBJ2-3; 12 bases match TRBD2. The CDR3 region is CASSPRRTSGMGPDTQYF. CDR3 nucleotides: TGCGCCAGCAGCCCCCGGCGGACTAGCGGGATGGGGCCAGATACGCAGTATTTT.